These T cell receptor beta chains were read from a single sample in a study of blood T cells in healthy people across ages. One entry per CDR3 protein results from TCRdb running MiXCR on the 5' RACE reads. The sample lists around 1.5 million distinct CDR3 sequences, roughly 45% occurring once. The sample comprised blood. These receptors were collected from a woman aged 18 to 35 in good health. CDR3s include the opening cysteine and the closing phenylalanine or tryptophan. A D gene is named only where the DNA matches it firmly. Rows may omit the clone size; those that give it use once, few, many or a size class.

>NA|NA|TRBJ1-4|TRBV5-1
CASGEPTNEKLFF
TGCGCCAGCGGGGAACCAACTAATGAAAAACTGTTTTTT
>NA|TRBD1|TRBJ2-1|TRBV6-1
CASIRQGKSNEQFF
TGTGCCAGCATAAGACAGGGGAAAAGCAATGAGCAGTTCTTC
>NA|TRBD2|TRBJ2-3|TRBV15
CATALAVSTDTQYF
TGTGCCACCGCACTAGCGGTAAGCACAGATACGCAGTATTTT
>few|TRBD1|TRBJ2-7|TRBV9
CASSVGGTGVSYEQYF
TGTGCCAGCAGCGTAGGAGGGACAGGGGTCTCCTACGAGCAGTACTTC
>NA|TRBD2|TRBJ2-5|TRBV20-1
CSATIPRGVQETQYF
TGCAGTGCTACCATCCCGCGGGGGGTCCAAGAGACCCAGTACTTC
>NA|NA|TRBJ2-7|TRBV7-8
CASSLGRVEQQYF
TGTGCCAGCAGCTTAGGCAGGGTTGAGCAGCAGTACTTC
>NA|TRBD2|TRBJ2-3|TRBV20-1
CSAHRVAGGTDTQYF
TGCAGTGCTCACAGGGTTGCGGGAGGTACAGATACGCAGTATTTT
>NA|NA|TRBJ2-7|TRBV5-1
CASSSTGPLYEQYF
TGCGCCAGCAGCTCAACAGGGCCCCTCTACGAGCAGTACTTC
>NA|NA|TRBJ1-4|TRBV27
CASSSRGGRTANEKLFF
TGTGCCAGCAGTTCTCGCGGCGGGAGGACAGCTAATGAAAAACTGTTTTTT
>few|TRBD1|TRBJ2-3|TRBV20-1
CSATPSGQGAASSTDTQYF
TGCAGTGCCACTCCGTCGGGACAGGGGGCCGCTTCTAGCACAGATACGCAGTATTTT
>few|NA|TRBJ2-7|TRBV9
CASSEEFFVEQYF
TGTGCCAGCAGCGAAGAGTTCTTCGTCGAGCAGTACTTC
>NA|TRBD1|TRBJ2-1|TRBV4-2
CASSQDWKAGGFNEQFF
TGTGCCAGCAGCCAAGATTGGAAAGCAGGGGGCTTCAATGAGCAGTTCTTC
>few|TRBD2|TRBJ2-7|TRBV11-2
CASSLIGTSGATYNEQYF
TGTGCCAGCAGCTTAATTGGGACTAGCGGGGCCACCTACAATGAGCAGTACTTC
>NA|NA|TRBJ1-1|TRBV20-1
CSAPGRSKAFF
TGCAGTGCTCCTGGACGGAGCAAAGCTTTCTTT
>few|NA|TRBJ1-6|TRBV20-1
CSAGDGSFNSPLHF
TGCAGTGCTGGGGACGGATCCTTCAATTCACCCCTCCACTTT
>NA|TRBD2|TRBJ2-1|TRBV4-1
CASSQGGASGRARSSYNEQFF
TGCGCCAGCAGCCAAGGAGGGGCTAGCGGGAGGGCCAGGAGCTCCTACAATGAGCAGTTCTTC
>NA|NA|TRBJ2-7|TRBV27
CASSLSTPPNEQYF
TGTGCCAGCAGTTTGTCCACGCCACCCAACGAGCAGTACTTC
>NA|TRBD2|TRBJ2-1|TRBV27
CASRPHLAGGFEVHNEQFF
TGTGCCAGCAGACCCCATCTAGCGGGGGGCTTCGAGGTACACAATGAGCAGTTCTTC
>many|NA|TRBJ2-1|TRBV29-1
CSVVDGPGLSYNEQFF
TGCAGCGTTGTGGATGGTCCGGGGCTCTCCTACAATGAGCAGTTCTTC
>NA|TRBD2|TRBJ2-5|TRBV15
CATSRDPSGGEQYF
TGTGCCACCAGCAGAGACCCTAGCGGCGGTGAGCAGTACTTC
>NA|TRBD1|TRBJ1-2|TRBV19
CAGTDRGTGYTF
TGTGCCGGAACCGACAGGGGGACTGGCTACACCTTC
>NA|TRBD1|TRBJ2-1|TRBV12-3/TRBV12-4
CASSHNPGQGSYNEQFF
TGTGCCAGCAGTCATAATCCGGGACAGGGCTCCTACAATGAGCAGTTCTTC
>NA|NA|TRBJ2-7|TRBV4-1
CASSQDWPLGGEQYF
TGCGCCAGCAGCCAAGATTGGCCTTTAGGGGGCGAGCAGTACTTC
>NA|TRBD1|TRBJ2-7|TRBV7-6
CASSAGQGSGYEQYF
TGTGCCAGCAGCGCCGGACAGGGTTCTGGCTACGAGCAGTACTTC
>few|TRBD2|TRBJ2-5|TRBV10-1
CASSQPGLAGQETQYF
TGCGCCAGCAGCCAGCCGGGACTAGCGGGGCAAGAGACCCAGTACTTC
>NA|NA|TRBJ2-3|TRBV21-1
CASSKVAGVPKLAGVTDTQYF
TGTGCCAGCAGCAAAGTGGCTGGTGTACCCAAACTAGCGGGAGTAACAGATACGCAGTATTTT
>NA|TRBD2|TRBJ2-7|TRBV27
CASSDSGRYEQYF
TGTGCCAGCAGTGATTCCGGGAGGTACGAGCAGTACTTC
>NA|NA|TRBJ2-7|TRBV10-3
CAISETEQDEQYF
TGTGCCATCAGTGAGACCGAACAGGACGAGCAGTACTTC
>NA|NA|TRBJ2-7|TRBV3-1
CASSSVASGAYEQYF
TGTGCCAGCAGCTCAGTAGCCAGCGGAGCCTACGAGCAGTACTTC
>NA|NA|TRBJ1-4|TRBV4-1
CASSQDRFGTEGTGKLFF
TGCGCCAGCAGCCAAGATAGATTTGGAACAGAAGGTACTGGAAAACTGTTTTTT
>few|TRBD1|TRBJ2-5|TRBV4-1
CASSQEGFGQGETQYF
TGCGCCAGCAGCCAAGAGGGGTTTGGACAGGGAGAGACCCAGTACTTC
>NA|TRBD2|TRBJ2-7|TRBV4-1
CASSQGLSGAYEQYF
TGCGCCAGCAGCCAAGGGTTGAGCGGGGCCTACGAGCAGTACTTC
>once|NA|TRBJ2-2|TRBV11-2
CASSLVEGSNTGELFF
TGTGCCAGCAGCTTAGTGGAGGGGTCGAACACCGGGGAGCTGTTTTTT
>NA|NA|TRBJ2-3|TRBV10-2
CASRAVRIADMQYF
TGCGCCAGCAGGGCGGTTAGGATCGCAGATATGCAGTATTTT
>NA|NA|TRBJ2-7|TRBV12-3/TRBV12-4
CASSLTGYHYSYEQYF
TGTGCCAGCAGTTTAACTGGGTACCATTACTCCTACGAGCAGTACTTC
>NA|NA|TRBJ2-1|TRBV12-3/TRBV12-4
CASSLISVNEQFF
TGTGCCAGCAGTCTCATATCCGTCAATGAGCAGTTCTTC
>NA|NA|TRBJ2-2|TRBV12-3/TRBV12-4
CASRTTGPGELFF
TGTGCCAGCAGGACTACAGGGCCCGGGGAGCTGTTTTTT
>once|NA|TRBJ1-6|TRBV10-3
CAISAQGRDSPLHF
TGTGCCATCAGTGCACAGGGACGGGATTCACCCCTCCACTTT
>NA|TRBD1|TRBJ2-3|TRBV27
CASRDDRVFPDTQYF
TGTGCCAGCCGTGACGACAGGGTCTTCCCAGATACGCAGTATTTT
>NA|TRBD1|TRBJ1-2|TRBV10-3
CAISEAGQGNYGYTF
TGTGCCATCAGTGAGGCAGGACAGGGGAACTATGGCTACACCTTC
>NA|TRBD1|TRBJ2-7|TRBV7-8
CASSVTPGQVSYEQYF
TGTGCCAGCAGCGTTACCCCCGGACAGGTTTCCTACGAGCAGTACTTC
>NA|NA|TRBJ2-7|TRBV10-3
CAISESETGSSYEQYF
TGTGCCATCAGTGAGTCAGAAACAGGGAGCTCCTACGAGCAGTACTTC
>NA|TRBD2|TRBJ2-7|TRBV20-1
CSAVSGSRDEQYF
TGCAGTGCTGTAAGCGGGAGCAGGGACGAGCAGTACTTC
>NA|NA|TRBJ1-5|TRBV6-5
CASSYSGGDSNQPQHF
TGTGCCAGCAGTTACTCAGGAGGGGATAGCAATCAGCCCCAGCATTTT
>NA|NA|TRBJ2-7|TRBV3-1
CASSQQGGSYEQYF
TGTGCCAGCAGCCAACAAGGGGGGTCCTACGAGCAGTACTTC
>NA|NA|TRBJ2-7|TRBV30
CAWGHGYEQYF
TGTGCCTGGGGGCACGGTTACGAGCAGTACTTC
>few|NA|TRBJ2-1|TRBV20-1
CSARRGRPQGEQFF
TGCAGTGCTAGAAGGGGCAGGCCACAGGGTGAGCAGTTCTTC
>NA|NA|TRBJ2-7|TRBV27
CASSLSPRGLTYEQYF
TGTGCCAGCAGTTTATCTCCCCGGGGGCTTACCTACGAGCAGTACTTC
>few|NA|TRBJ2-7|TRBV7-9
CASSFYTVSYEQYF
TGTGCCAGCAGCTTTTATACAGTTTCCTACGAGCAGTACTTC
>many|TRBD2|TRBJ2-7|TRBV12-3/TRBV12-4
CASSKTSGGYEQYF
TGTGCCAGCAGTAAGACTAGCGGGGGGTACGAGCAGTACTTC